The next 4 T cell receptor beta chains were all read from a single sample in a study of human T cells and chemical hapten exposure. Time point described: pre-sensitization, week 0. The treatment denotes: therapeutic diphenylcyclopropenone sensitization with weekly scalp DPC. From the RACE reads, TCRdb called clonotypes with MiXCR, one entry per CDR3 protein. This sample has roughly 90,000 distinct CDR3 sequences, with roughly 8.8% found just once. The specimen comprised whole blood, sampled in connection with sensitization to the hapten diphenylcyclopropenone (DPC). These receptor sequences come from a woman between 35 and 50 years old with alopecia areata. Some clones in this sample may be carry-over from other donors' samples.

The chain combines TRBV6-1 with TRBJ1-1; unclear D gene. This CDR3 has 13 residues. Germline V gene data show CDR1 as MNHNS and CDR2 as SASEGT. Trimming took 2 bases from V and 3 from J, leaving 7 bases between them. The chain's CDR3 is CASSETQHTEAFF. DNA of the CDR3: TGTGCCAGCAGTGAAACCCAACACACTGAAGCTTTCTTT.

The chain employs TRBV6-5 and TRBJ2-7, with D possibly TRBD1 on 5 matching bases. The V gene's germline CDR1 is MNHEY and CDR2 SVGAGI. The CDR3 totals 15 residues. V lost 8 bases to trimming and J lost 4 bases, with 21 bases between them. CDR3 sequence (DNA): TGTGCCAGCCCCTCCAGGGCCCTACCTCGGTACGAGCAGTACTTC. Its translation: CASPSRALPRYEQYF.

The V and J genes are TRBV19 and TRBJ2-1; D is undetermined. With 8 bases removed from V and 2 bases from J, the gap between germline ends came to 16 bases. The CDR3 length is 15 residues. From germline, CDR1 is LNHDA and CDR2 SQIVND (reference sequence). This CDR3 reads CASAGRPGTYNEQFF. The CDR3 DNA sequence: TGTGCCAGTGCTGGGCGGCCGGGCACCTACAATGAGCAGTTCTTC.

This clonotype was found once. The chain recombines TRBV6-2 or TRBV6-3 with TRBJ2-1, with D possibly being TRBD2 (6 bases). Germline values: CDR1 MNHEY, CDR2 SVGEGT. Trimming took off 7 bases at V and 9 bases at J, with 19 bases between the two ends. The CDR3 covers 14 residues. The CDR3 DNA sequence: TGTGCCAGCACTCTACTATTCGGGGGTGCTGAGCAGTTCTTC. Amino acids: CASTLLFGGAEQFF.